Following are 18 T cell receptor beta chains from one sample sequenced in a study of PD-1 blockade in classical Hodgkin lymphoma. The data were produced by immunoSEQ multiplex PCR, yet TCRdb's version contains in-frame clones alone and is incomplete. The sample has 15,000 or so clones, 85% to 90% seen once. Time point defined: cycle 4 day 1 (C4D1), after less than 7 weeks of nivolumab. Each of the patients experienced relapse following autologous stem cell transplantation, and their brentuximab vedotin exposure differed. Magnetic depletion of unwanted cells isolated CD4+ T cells from thawed PBMCs. Sequencing was performed on CD4+ T cells from blood, taken before the fourth cycle of nivolumab. All receptors derive from a human donor with classical Hodgkin lymphoma.

This chain joins TRBV5-6 and TRBJ2-2; 8 bases are a match to TRBD1. Germline V CDR1 and CDR2: SGHDT, YYEEEE. The CDR3 extends over 15 amino acids. V shed 1 base, J shed 2 bases, and the junction held 1 base outside the gene matches. CDR3 sequence (DNA): TGTGCCAGCAGCTTGACAGGGGGTAACACCGGGGAGCTGTTTTTT. It is translated as CASSLTGGNTGELFF.

The chain couples TRBV15 to TRBJ2-6; D is unclear. CDR3 length: 13 residues. V was cut by 9 bases and J by 3 bases, with 9 bases left in between. The germline CDR1 and CDR2 sequences are LNHNV and YYDKDF (reference sequence). Written as DNA, the CDR3 is TGTGCCACTCGGGTTTTTGGGGCCAACGTCCTGACTTTC. Protein: CATRVFGANVLTF.

The chain joins TRBV4-2 to TRBJ2-7; 8 bases line up with TRBD2. From germline, CDR1 is LGHNA and CDR2 YNFKEQ. The CDR3 consists of 14 residues. After removal of 5 bases from V and 9 bases from J, the junction contained 12 bases not matched to a gene. In DNA form, the CDR3 reads TGTGCCAGCAGCTTACGAGCGGGAGTAGGCGGGCAGTACTTC. It is translated as CASSLRAGVGGQYF.

The chain links TRBV9 to TRBJ2-7; D is perhaps TRBD2 (5 bases). The CDR3 is 15 amino acids. CDR1 SGDLS and CDR2 YYNGEE come from the germline V gene. Trimming stripped 0 bases from V and 3 bases from J, with 13 bases between. The CDR3 DNA is TGTGCCAGCAGCGTAGGAGGGTTTCCCTTCTACGAGCAGTACTTC. Translating it yields CASSVGGFPFYEQYF. Together with reference TRBV9 and TRBJ2-7, the CDR3 gives the full variable domain: DSGVTQTPKHLITATGQRVTLRCSPRSGDLSVYWYQQSLDQGLQFLIQYYNGEERAKGNILERFSAQQFPDLHSELNLSSLELGDSALYFCASSVGGFPFYEQYFGPGTRLTVT.

The chain has TRBV10-3 and TRBJ2-5; 9 nucleotides match TRBD1. After removal of 6 bases from V and 5 bases from J, the junction contained 10 bases not matched to a gene. The germline V gene has CDR1 ENHRY and CDR2 SYGVKD. The CDR3 covers 15 residues. CDR3 sequence: CAIRGTGGEGETQYF. The CDR3 DNA is TGTGCCATCAGGGGCACAGGGGGCGAGGGGGAGACCCAGTACTTC.

Written as DNA, the CDR3 is TGTGCCAGCAGTTTGGGTAGCTCCTACAATGAGCAGTTCTTC. Protein product: CASSLGSSYNEQFF. The chain recombines TRBV27 with TRBJ2-1; D is ambiguous. Trimming removed 3 bases from V and 0 bases from J, with 6 bases in between. The CDR3 is 14 residues long. Germline-derived CDR1 and CDR2 are MNHEY and SMNVEV (reference sequence).

This clone appeared once. This rearrangement joins TRBV18 to TRBJ2-5; D possibly matches TRBD1 or TRBD2 (5 bases each). The germline V gene has CDR1 KGHSH and CDR2 LQKENI. This CDR3 comprises 13 residues. Trimming shortened V by 7 bases and J by 1 base, and 10 bases separated the two germline ends. The CDR3 region is CASFGTLQETQYF. CDR3 nucleotide sequence: TGTGCCAGCTTCGGGACGCTCCAAGAGACCCAGTACTTC.

This clone was counted between two and nine times. The chain uses TRBV6-5 and TRBJ1-3; D is perhaps TRBD1 (5 bases). The V and J ends lost 6 bases and 2 bases respectively, with 11 bases between them. Germline-derived CDR1 and CDR2 are MNHEY and SVGAGI. The CDR3 has 14 amino acids. This CDR3 is CASRVSRAGNTIYF. The CDR3 DNA is TGTGCCAGCAGGGTTAGCAGGGCTGGAAACACCATATATTTT.

This chain links TRBV6-5 with TRBJ1-5, with D possibly being TRBD1 (5 bases). CDR1 is MNHEY, CDR2 SVGAGI, per germline. CDR3 size: 13 residues. The V and J ends lost 6 bases and 4 bases respectively, with 10 bases between them. In DNA form, the CDR3 reads TGTGCCAGCAGATTCGACAGTAATCAGCCCCAGCATTTT. This encodes CASRFDSNQPQHF.

This chain uses TRBV28 with TRBJ2-7; TRBD1 matches at 7 bases. Germline V gene lookup returns CDR1 MDHEN and CDR2 SYDVKM. The J segment lost 0 bases and the V segment lost 2 bases, leaving 7 bases of the junction unmatched. The CDR3 has 16 residues. CDR3 amino acids: CASSLQGVPSSYEQYF. CDR3 coding DNA: TGTGCCAGCAGTTTACAGGGGGTACCTAGCTCCTACGAGCAGTACTTC.

This clone came up a few times. The chain recombines TRBV7-9 with TRBJ1-1; D gene uncertain. Between the trimmed V and J ends, which lost 5 bases and 6 bases, there was a span of 10 bases. The CDR3 spans 12 residues. Germline V gives CDR1 SEHNR, CDR2 FQNEAQ (reference sequence). CDR3 nucleotides: TGTGCCAGCAGCCCTTATCACCCTGAAGCTTTCTTT. Protein: CASSPYHPEAFF.

This sequence joins TRBV18 and TRBJ2-5; D is undetermined. Germline V CDR1 and CDR2: KGHSH, LQKENI. V was shortened by 4 bases and J by 4 bases, with 7 bases between the two germline ends. The CDR3 totals 12 residues. The CDR3 is CASSQIRETQYF. Written as DNA, the CDR3 is TGTGCCAGCTCACAGATACGAGAGACCCAGTACTTC.

The J gene is TRBJ1-5, the V gene TRBV28; TRBD1 might be the D (6 bases). CDR3 size: 14 residues. Per germline, CDR1 MDHEN and CDR2 SYDVKM. The V and J ends lost 2 bases and 5 bases respectively, with 10 bases between them. The CDR3 is CASSLPGGHQPQHF. Here the CDR3 DNA reads TGTGCCAGCAGTTTACCGGGGGGCCATCAGCCCCAGCATTTT.

The chain is built from TRBV15 and TRBJ2-5; 8 bases map to TRBD1. Germline lookup yields CDR1 LNHNV and CDR2 YYDKDF (reference sequence). With 1 base clipped from V and 4 bases from J, the junction kept 5 bases outside the gene matches. This CDR3 is built from 15 residues. CDR3 coding DNA: TGTGCCACCAGCAGAGGGGGGACAGGTTCAGAGACCCAGTACTTC. This encodes CATSRGGTGSETQYF.

The chain combines TRBV7-2 with TRBJ1-1; D unclear. Germline V CDR1 and CDR2: SGHTA, FQGNSA. The CDR3 loop spans 15 amino acids. V lost 2 bases to trimming and J lost 0 bases, with 10 bases between them. CDR3 sequence reads: CASSLSRRLNTEAFF. CDR3 nucleotides: TGTGCCAGCAGCTTAAGTCGCAGGCTGAACACTGAAGCTTTCTTT.

The rearrangement uses TRBV19 and TRBJ2-5, with no clear D. The CDR3 consists of 13 residues. CDR1 is LNHDA, CDR2 SQIVND, per germline (reference sequence). The V gene lost 3 bases and the J gene lost 1 base, with 6 bases spanning the gap. The CDR3 region is CASSMPGQETQYF. CDR3 nucleotides: TGTGCCAGTAGTATGCCCGGCCAAGAGACCCAGTACTTC.

J is TRBJ1-2 and V is TRBV19; maybe TRBD1 (6 bases). The CDR3 contains 13 residues. The V end lost 10 bases, the J end lost 5 bases, and 17 bases lay between the germline ends. CDR1 and CDR2 (germline): LNHDA, SQIVND (reference sequence). The CDR3 loop reads CATRQGFRYGYTF. In DNA form, the CDR3 reads TGTGCCACCCGCCAGGGGTTTCGGTATGGCTACACCTTC.

The chain links TRBV4-2 to TRBJ2-3, with no clear D. Trimming removed 1 base from V and 2 bases from J, with 13 bases in between. CDR1 is LGHNA, CDR2 YNFKEQ, per germline. CDR3 length: 16 residues. The DNA for the CDR3 is TGTGCCAGCAGCCAAGTACGATTGGCGTCCACAGATACGCAGTATTTT. It is translated as CASSQVRLASTDTQYF.